This T cell receptor (beta chain) emerged from a study of shared clonotypes between healthy human individuals. Overall study: The donor pool was made up of two women and a few men aged 18 to 49.

With V trimmed by 3 bases and J by 7 bases, 8 bases remained unmatched. This CDR3 is built from 15 residues. Germline V gives CDR1 SGDLS, CDR2 YYNGEE. Donors, healthy HIV-negative adults, lacked recent acute infections or vaccinations. The authors divided CD4+ cells into CD45RA+ naive and CD45RA-negative memory subsets. A remark on this clone: Its cognate antigen is unknown.

Generated by immunoSEQ multiplex PCR, the TCRdb table keeps only in-frame clones and is missing some. This table has about a million clones, roughly 72% appearing once. Overall study results and limits: Non-shared clonotypes had lower generation probabilities than clonotypes shared by all four sorted-subset donors.

The material sequenced was memory CD4+ T cells sorted from blood. Subset given: CD45RA-negative fraction. This clonotype was sampled from a man aged 18 to 30 in good health. V and J are TRBV9 and TRBJ2-1; TRBD2 agrees at 9 bases. The CDR3 region has the DNA TGTGCCAGCAGCGCGGGACTAGCCCCTCTTAATGAGCAGTTCTTC. Its protein product is CASSAGLAPLNEQFF. Full variable domain (outside the CDR3, taken from reference TRBV9 and TRBJ2-1): DSGVTQTPKHLITATGQRVTLRCSPRSGDLSVYWYQQSLDQGLQFLIQYYNGEERAKGNILERFSAQQFPDLHSELNLSSLELGDSALYFCASSAGLAPLNEQFFGPGTRLTVL.